The clone carrying this T cell receptor beta chain was seen only once. Its specificity is not known. Exclusion applied to patients with autoimmune disease history or systemic immunosuppression. The CDR3 contains 17 residues. Looked up from germline, CDR1 is SQVTM and CDR2 is ANQGSEA. J was trimmed by 4 bases and V by 7 bases; bases with no gene match: 19. This specimen belongs to a study of OX40 agonist ivuxolimab in advanced cancers. Study outcomes and limitations: Some patients without response likewise showed low normalized clonal expansion. Undetermined was the antigen specificity of the expanded peripheral T cells.

TCRdb's table, derived via immunoSEQ multiplex PCR, lists solely in-frame clones and lacks some. This table holds about 53,000 clones, less than 90% found once. The sample here was CD4+ or CD8+ T cells sorted from blood, taken in a trial of the OX40 agonist ivuxolimab. The TCR originated in an adult with an advanced solid tumor such as melanoma, head and neck, liver or kidney cancer. The chain links TRBV29-1 to TRBJ1-2; 9 bases fit TRBD1. The CDR3 protein is CSAEGGTGIEGLYGYTF. DNA for the CDR3: TGCAGCGCCGAAGGTGGGACAGGGATCGAGGGTCTCTATGGCTACACCTTC.